The 24 T cell receptor beta chains below were found in one sample sequenced in a study of T cells in Graves' hyperthyroidism and ophthalmopathy. The TCR beta CDR3 regions underwent amplification using RNA transcripts as the source. A first-round RT-PCR of the TCR CDR3 used the HTBI primer set. TCRdb independently ran MiXCR on the multiplex PCR reads; one entry per CDR3 protein. The sample yields around 430,000 distinct CDR3 sequences, under 15% seen once. The sequencing input was blood. The receptors were sampled from a woman aged 30 to 39 with Graves' hyperthyroidism.

This clonotype was recorded at least ten times. The V and J genes are TRBV20-1 and TRBJ2-5; the match to TRBD2 covers 12 bases. V lost 5 bases and J lost 5; bases outside the gene matches: 12. The germline CDR1 and CDR2 sequences are DFQATT and SNEGSKA (reference sequence). The CDR3 contains 16 residues. The CDR3 DNA sequence: TGCAGTGCTTTGGGACTAGCGGGCCAGGCGGAGGAGACCCAGTACTTC. It encodes CSALGLAGQAEETQYF.

This clonotype came up a few times. The conserved phenylalanine or tryptophan normally closing the CDR3 is absent here, so this likely arose from a read error. The chain uses TRBV2 and TRBJ2-3; 7 nucleotides agree with TRBD2. The CDR3 extends over 14 amino acids. CDR1 is SNHLY and CDR2 is FYNNEI in the germline V gene. J was trimmed by 3 bases and V by 4 bases; bases with no gene match: 4. In DNA, the CDR3 is TGTGCCAGCAGTGGACTTAGCGGGACAGATACGCAGTATCTT. This translates into CASSGLSGTDTQYL.

A few counts support this clonotype. This sequence joins TRBV6-5 and TRBJ2-5; a possible D gene is TRBD1 (6 bases). The V end lost 2 bases, the J end lost 7 bases, and 17 bases lay between the germline ends. The length of the CDR3 is 15 residues. Germline lookup yields CDR1 MNHEY and CDR2 SVGAGI. The DNA of the CDR3 is TGTGCCAGCAGTTACATTCCGGGACAAGAATGGACCCAGTACTTC. This encodes CASSYIPGQEWTQYF.

V usage is TRBV5-1 and J usage is TRBJ2-2, with TRBD1 as a possible D gene (7 bases). Between the trimmed V and J ends, which lost 7 bases and 3 bases, there was a span of 13 bases. The CDR3 length is 14 residues. Germline V gene sequence: CDR1 SGHRS, CDR2 YFSETQ. The CDR3, as DNA: TGCGCCAGCGGACAGGTAGCGGACACCGGGGAGCTGTTTTTT. This sequence encodes CASGQVADTGELFF.

This clonotype was detected many times. The rearrangement uses TRBV3-1 and TRBJ2-1; D is unclear. V was clipped by 3 bases and J by 11 bases, with 8 bases between them. The germline V gene has CDR1 LGHDT and CDR2 YNNKEL (reference sequence). The CDR3 has 11 residues. The CDR3 is CASSQTGQQFF. CDR3 sequence (DNA): TGTGCCAGCAGCCAGACGGGCCAGCAGTTCTTC.

This clonotype occurred a few times. The J gene is TRBJ2-4, the V gene TRBV7-8; D is possibly TRBD1 or TRBD2 (5 bases each). V lost 2 bases and J lost 0, with 14 bases in between. The CDR3 has 17 amino acids. Per the germline V gene, CDR1 is SGHVS and CDR2 is FQNEAQ. The CDR3 DNA reads TGTGCCAGCAGCTTAACATCGGGGCGACTAGCCAAAAACATTCAGTACTTC. This sequence encodes CASSLTSGRLAKNIQYF.

This clonotype was picked up one time. V and J are TRBV19 and TRBJ1-4; D unresolved. The V end was cut by 10 bases, the J end by 8 bases, with 23 bases between. CDR1 is LNHDA, CDR2 SQIVND, per germline (reference sequence). This CDR3 is built from 15 residues. For the CDR3, the DNA is TGTGCCACCGCAAAGACTGCATCAGACGGGGAAAAACTGTTTTTT. Translation: CATAKTASDGEKLFF.

This clonotype was observed at least ten times. V is TRBV3-1 and J is TRBJ2-7; 11 bases are shared with TRBD1. J lost 2 bases, V lost 4 bases, and 7 bases had no gene match. The germline CDR1 and CDR2 sequences are LGHDT and YNNKEL (reference sequence). The CDR3 loop spans 16 amino acids. The CDR3 nucleotides are TGTGCCAGCAGCCCGAGGCCGGGACAGGGGGCCTACGAGCAGTACTTC. It yields the protein CASSPRPGQGAYEQYF.

In its sample, this clonotype was seen a few times. The V gene is TRBV20-1, the J gene TRBJ1-5; 7 positions agree with TRBD1. There are 15 residues in the CDR3. Germline loops: CDR1 DFQATT, CDR2 SNEGSKA (reference sequence). V gave up 5 bases and J gave up 5 bases; unmatched junction bases: 12. CDR3 DNA: TGCAGTGCTGGCCAGACATCTACAGGGGATCAGCCCCAGCATTTT. It encodes CSAGQTSTGDQPQHF.

This clonotype occurred many times. The V and J genes are TRBV3-1 and TRBJ1-4; D gene uncertain. V dropped 5 bases and J dropped 8 bases, with 9 bases sitting between them. The CDR3 loop spans 12 amino acids. Germline CDR1 reads LGHDT; CDR2 reads YNNKEL (reference sequence). CDR3 bases: TGTGCCAGCAGCGGAGGAGGGGAAAAACTGTTTTTT. Its protein product is CASSGGGEKLFF.

The rearrangement joins TRBV9 to TRBJ1-2; 7 nucleotides agree with TRBD1. CDR1 SGDLS and CDR2 YYNGEE come from the germline V gene. The CDR3 length is 16 residues. V lost 0 bases, J lost 8 bases, and 13 bases stayed unmatched. CDR3: CASSVAVGQAMGGYTF. The CDR3 DNA follows: TGTGCCAGCAGCGTAGCGGTAGGACAGGCAATGGGGGGCTACACCTTC. Supplemented by reference TRBV9 and TRBJ1-2, the full variable domain reads DSGVTQTPKHLITATGQRVTLRCSPRSGDLSVYWYQQSLDQGLQFLIQYYNGEERAKGNILERFSAQQFPDLHSELNLSSLELGDSALYFCASSVAVGQAMGGYTFGSGTRLTVV.

There are a few counts of this clonotype. The chain is built from TRBV14 and TRBJ2-3; D is possibly TRBD2 (5 bases). The CDR3 contains 15 residues. Between the trimmed V and J ends, which lost 1 base and 1 base, there was a span of 9 bases. The germline V gene encodes CDR1 SGHDN and CDR2 FVKESK. The CDR3 DNA reads TGTGCCAGCAGCCAAGTGGGGAGCCGCACAGATACGCAGTATTTT. It specifies CASSQVGSRTDTQYF.

In this sample, this clonotype turned up a few times. The J gene is TRBJ1-4, the V gene TRBV28; 8 nucleotides line up with TRBD1. Germline-derived CDR1 and CDR2 are MDHEN and SYDVKM. This CDR3 region has 14 residues. V lost 4 bases and J lost 7; bases outside the gene matches: 5. The CDR3 coding sequence is TGTGCCAGCAGTTCAGGGGGCTGGGGTGAAAAACTGTTTTTT. This encodes CASSSGGWGEKLFF.

This clonotype was seen at least ten times. J is TRBJ2-7 and V is TRBV27; unclear D gene. Germline V gives CDR1 MNHEY, CDR2 SMNVEV (reference sequence). There are 15 residues in the CDR3. The V end was cut by 2 bases, the J end by 7 bases, with 18 bases between. CDR3 DNA: TGTGCCAGCAGTTTAACTCTGGGTGCGTACTCGGAGCAGTACTTC. Translated, it gives CASSLTLGAYSEQYF.

This rearrangement joins TRBV25-1 to TRBJ1-1, with 7 bases fitting TRBD1. The germline CDR1 and CDR2 sequences are MGHDK and SYGVNS. After removal of 4 bases from V and 2 bases from J, the junction contained 7 bases not matched to a gene. The CDR3 spans 15 residues. The CDR3: CASSAHGQVNTEAFF. CDR3 coding DNA: TGTGCCAGCAGTGCCCACGGACAGGTAAACACTGAAGCTTTCTTT.

With regard to this clonotype: No conserved phenylalanine or tryptophan ends this CDR3, so it is likely a read error. V is TRBV2 and J is TRBJ2-1; 13 bases align to TRBD2. The CDR3 is made up of 16 amino acids. The germline V gene has CDR1 SNHLY and CDR2 FYNNEI. Trimming removed 2 bases from V and 7 bases from J; junction bases left unmatched: 5. The CDR3 spells CASSEMGLAGTNEQFV. The CDR3 DNA follows: TGTGCCAGCAGTGAAATGGGACTAGCGGGAACGAATGAGCAGTTCGTC.

The V gene is TRBV4-1, the J gene TRBJ2-7; 7 bases map to TRBD1. Germline CDR1 is MGHRA and CDR2 is YSYEKL. The CDR3 extends over 18 amino acids. The ends lost 3 bases at V and 3 bases at J; junction bases unmatched: 17. The CDR3 nucleotides are TGCGCCAGCAGCCAGTTCCCGCCCCCCGGGACAGAGTACTACGAGCAGTACTTC. This codes for CASSQFPPPGTEYYEQYF.

This clonotype was observed many times. The J gene is TRBJ2-7, the V gene TRBV2, with D uncertain. This CDR3 comprises 14 residues. V dropped 3 bases and J dropped 2 bases, with 11 bases sitting between them. CDR1 and CDR2 from the germline V gene are SNHLY and FYNNEI. CDR3 DNA: TGTGCCAGCAGTGATGGTCTACCAACCTACGAGCAGTACTTC. This codes for CASSDGLPTYEQYF.

Many counts were recorded for this clonotype. This chain uses TRBV5-1 with TRBJ2-5; 9 nucleotides line up with TRBD2. Trimming removed 4 bases from V and 2 bases from J; junction bases left unmatched: 9. The germline V gene has CDR1 SGHRS and CDR2 YFSETQ. The CDR3 loop spans 16 amino acids. The CDR3 spells CASSPQPTSGQETQYF. The CDR3 bases are TGCGCCAGCAGCCCCCAACCGACTAGCGGACAAGAGACCCAGTACTTC. Drawing the rest from reference TRBV5-1 and TRBJ2-5, the complete variable domain is KAGVTQTPRYLIKTRGQQVTLSCSPISGHRSVSWYQQTPGQGLQFLFEYFSETQRNKGNFPGRFSGRQFSNSRSEMNVSTLELGDSALYLCASSPQPTSGQETQYFGPGTRLLVL.

This clonotype occurred many times. The CDR3 spells CASSDEQGKGKQPQHF. In DNA form, the CDR3 reads TGTGCCAGCAGTGATGAGCAGGGGAAAGGGAAACAGCCCCAGCATTTT. The rearrangement links TRBV2 to TRBJ1-5; possibly TRBD1 for D (6 bases). Trimming removed 3 bases at V and 7 bases at J, with 19 bases between. The CDR3 sequence is 16 residues long. CDR1 and CDR2 (germline): SNHLY, FYNNEI.

The V call is TRBV7-9, the J call TRBJ1-2, with 7 bases fitting TRBD1. Germline trimming cut 4 bases from V and 0 bases from J; bases unmatched to any gene: 5. There are 15 residues in the CDR3. Germline values: CDR1 SEHNR, CDR2 FQNEAQ (reference sequence). CDR3 bases: TGTGCCAGCAGCTCCCTACAGGGGACTAACTATGGCTACACCTTC. Translating it yields CASSSLQGTNYGYTF.

This clonotype was seen ten or more times. The chain carries TRBV20-1 and TRBJ1-4; tentatively, D is TRBD1 (5 bases). V was shortened by 3 bases and J by 2 bases, with 13 bases between the two germline ends. CDR1 and CDR2 from the germline V gene are DFQATT and SNEGSKA (reference sequence). This CDR3 contains 15 residues. The CDR3 DNA reads as TGCAGTGCTAGCCCAGGGAGTGGTACTAATGAAAAACTGTTTTTT. Translating it yields CSASPGSGTNEKLFF.

The table lists this clonotype with many counts. V is TRBV12-5 and J is TRBJ1-2; the D is unclear. The CDR3 consists of 18 residues. Germline CDR1 is LGHNT and CDR2 is FRNRAP. Trimming removed 0 bases at V and 0 bases at J, with 17 bases between. The CDR3 DNA reads TGTGCTAGTGGTTTGGTACGGAGCAACGACCCTACTAACTATGGCTACACCTTC. Protein sequence: CASGLVRSNDPTNYGYTF.

This clonotype has at least ten counts. The chain recombines TRBV2 with TRBJ1-5; 7 positions agree with TRBD1. Germline CDR1 is SNHLY and CDR2 is FYNNEI. Trimming at V came to 7 bases and at J to 5 bases, leaving 8 bases not matched to a gene. The CDR3 runs to 14 residues. The CDR3 protein is CASTGTVSHQPQHF. The CDR3 nucleotides are TGTGCCAGCACCGGGACAGTCTCTCATCAGCCCCAGCATTTT. Complete variable domain (other parts from reference TRBV2 and TRBJ1-5): EPEVTQTPSHQVTQMGQEVILRCVPISNHLYFYWYRQILGQKVEFLVSFYNNEISEKSEIFDDQFSVERPDGSNFTLKIRSTKLEDSAMYFCASTGTVSHQPQHFGDGTRLSIL.